This T cell receptor beta chain comes out of a study of T cells in Graves' hyperthyroidism and ophthalmopathy. Study-wide context: At the time of initial diagnosis and before any treatment, peripheral blood was collected. Whole-study findings and limits: Most thyroid clonotypes with frequency above 0.001 were detected in blood.

This clonotype has a handful of counts. Its target is unknown. No ophthalmopathy progression within 18 months constituted stable Graves' hyperthyroidism. Among the patients, aged 18 to 65, hyperthyroidism was newly diagnosed and had lasted under 2 months. RNA transcripts provided the source from which TCR beta CDR3 regions were amplified. The TCR CDR3 was amplified in a first-round RT-PCR using the HTBI primer set. TCRdb fed the multiplex PCR reads into MiXCR, producing one record per CDR3 protein. Of about 840,000 distinct CDR3 sequences listed, 38% are singletons. Sequencing was done on a sample of blood. The clonotype comes from a man between 18 and 35 years old with Graves' hyperthyroidism.

The CDR3 DNA is TGCAGTGCTAGCAAACCAGGGGGCGGGGAGCTGTTTTTT. It yields the protein CSASKPGGGELFF. V usage is TRBV20-1 and J usage is TRBJ2-2; 7 bases map to TRBD1. Looked up from germline, CDR1 is DFQATT and CDR2 is SNEGSKA (reference sequence). This CDR3 contains 13 residues. J lost 7 bases, V lost 3 bases, and 5 bases had no gene match.